This T cell receptor beta chain was documented in a study of CD8+CD57+ T cells in acquired aplastic anemia. Study-level results: Patient and control CD8+ Simpson's diversity was not significantly different.

Genomic DNA, the template, was used for profiling of the TCR beta VDJ and CDR3. Via MiXCR, TCRdb re-called the reads, giving one row per CDR3 protein. This sample has around 430,000 distinct CDR3 sequences, with roughly 34% found just once. Note on this clonotype: Its target is unknown. A clone one base away is much larger, so this may be a read error.

Patients selected for sequencing had displayed CD8+CD57+ cell expansion by flow cytometry. Input material: sorted CD4+, CD8+, or CD8+CD57+ T cells (not recorded which) from PBMCs. The sequence was collected from a human donor with aplastic anemia.

As DNA, the CDR3 is TGTGCCAGCAGCCTGACCGGGACTAGCGGGGGGATTGGGCAGTTCTTC. Translation: CASSLTGTSGGIGQFF. The chain recombines TRBV11-1 with TRBJ2-1; 15 bases map to TRBD2. CDR1 is SGHAT, CDR2 FQDESV, per germline (reference sequence). The CDR3 totals 16 residues. V trimming: 5 bases; J trimming: 12 bases; junction bases outside the gene matches: 11.